These 5 T cell receptor beta chains were sequenced from one sample in a study of T cell repertoires in cytomegalovirus infection. TCRdb processed the reads anew with MiXCR; each CDR3 protein has one entry. The sample has 250,000 to 300,000 distinct CDR3 sequences, under 30% seen once. Sequenced material: PBMCs. The receptors were gathered from a human donor in good health (CMV status not recorded). Some clones in this sample may be carry-over from other donors' samples.

A remark on this clonotype: Because the CDR3's place on the DNA is in doubt, the DNA is left out and the CDR3 is given as listed by TCRdb. The J gene is TRBJ2-5, the V gene TRBV28. Germline V gives CDR1 MDHEN, CDR2 SYDVKM. Counting both end residues, the CDR3 totals 15 amino acids. The CDR3 is CATDTTSLYQETQYF.

This clonotype was counted a few times. The chain joins TRBV2 to TRBJ1-4, with unresolved D. Per the germline V gene, CDR1 is SNHLY and CDR2 is FYNNEI. This CDR3 is 12 amino acids long. V was cut by 6 bases and J by 6 bases, with 8 bases left in between. The CDR3 here is CASRPDHEKLFF. The DNA for the CDR3 is TGTGCCAGCAGGCCCGATCATGAAAAACTGTTTTTT.

In this sample, this clonotype turned up many times. The chain carries TRBV7-2 and TRBJ2-1; D is perhaps TRBD2 (5 bases). V lost 5 bases and J 0 bases, leaving 14 bases between the germline ends. CDR3 length: 16 residues. The germline CDR1 and CDR2 sequences are SGHTA and FQGNSA. CDR3 bases: TGTGCCAGCAGCCCCCGGGGTGCAAGCTCCTACAATGAGCAGTTCTTC. Translated, it gives CASSPRGASSYNEQFF.

The chain employs TRBV7-9 and TRBJ1-2; D gene ambiguous. Germline V CDR1 and CDR2: SEHNR, FQNEAQ (reference sequence). V was pared by 5 bases and J by 4 bases, with 8 bases between. The CDR3 has 12 amino acids. The CDR3 DNA is TGTGCCAGCAGCGAATGGGGCTATGGCTACACCTTC. It codes for CASSEWGYGYTF.

This clonotype came up many times. The chain combines TRBV28 with TRBJ2-1; D call uncertain. The germline gives CDR1 MDHEN, CDR2 SYDVKM. Between the trimmed V and J ends, which lost 10 bases and 0 bases, there was a span of 13 bases. The CDR3 consists of 14 residues. CDR3 amino acids: CATKRSDSYNEQFF. The CDR3, as DNA: TGTGCCACCAAGAGGTCGGACTCCTACAATGAGCAGTTCTTC.